This T cell receptor beta chain came from a study of shared clonotypes between healthy human individuals. The wider study: The study used three CD4 naive, three CD4 memory, two CD8 naive and one CD8 memory plate per donor.

Concerning this clone: Its specificity is not known.

Produced via immunoSEQ multiplex PCR; TCRdb's table is partial and in-frame only. The sample yields some 2.3 million clones, approximately 95% seen once. Among the donors, all were Caucasian adults who lived in Nashville, Tennessee. Splitting of CD4+ cells produced CD45RA+ naive and CD45RA-negative memory subsets. Germline V gives CDR1 MDHEN, CDR2 SYDVKM. The V and J ends lost 5 bases and 0 bases respectively, with 25 bases between them. The length of the CDR3 is 20 residues. Study results and limitations: Naive subsets usually exceeded memory subsets in estimated richness.

This TCR came from a man aged 18 to 29 in good health. Some clones in this sample may be carry-over from other donors' samples. The material sequenced was naive CD4+ T cells from PBMCs. Subset of the sample: CD45RA+ positively selected. The J gene is TRBJ2-2, the V gene TRBV28, with D possibly being TRBD1 or TRBD2 (5 bases each). For the CDR3, the DNA is TGTGCCAGCAGTCCTCACTCGGGGATCCGGGGCCAGACGAACACCGGGGAGCTGTTTTTT. Its protein product is CASSPHSGIRGQTNTGELFF.